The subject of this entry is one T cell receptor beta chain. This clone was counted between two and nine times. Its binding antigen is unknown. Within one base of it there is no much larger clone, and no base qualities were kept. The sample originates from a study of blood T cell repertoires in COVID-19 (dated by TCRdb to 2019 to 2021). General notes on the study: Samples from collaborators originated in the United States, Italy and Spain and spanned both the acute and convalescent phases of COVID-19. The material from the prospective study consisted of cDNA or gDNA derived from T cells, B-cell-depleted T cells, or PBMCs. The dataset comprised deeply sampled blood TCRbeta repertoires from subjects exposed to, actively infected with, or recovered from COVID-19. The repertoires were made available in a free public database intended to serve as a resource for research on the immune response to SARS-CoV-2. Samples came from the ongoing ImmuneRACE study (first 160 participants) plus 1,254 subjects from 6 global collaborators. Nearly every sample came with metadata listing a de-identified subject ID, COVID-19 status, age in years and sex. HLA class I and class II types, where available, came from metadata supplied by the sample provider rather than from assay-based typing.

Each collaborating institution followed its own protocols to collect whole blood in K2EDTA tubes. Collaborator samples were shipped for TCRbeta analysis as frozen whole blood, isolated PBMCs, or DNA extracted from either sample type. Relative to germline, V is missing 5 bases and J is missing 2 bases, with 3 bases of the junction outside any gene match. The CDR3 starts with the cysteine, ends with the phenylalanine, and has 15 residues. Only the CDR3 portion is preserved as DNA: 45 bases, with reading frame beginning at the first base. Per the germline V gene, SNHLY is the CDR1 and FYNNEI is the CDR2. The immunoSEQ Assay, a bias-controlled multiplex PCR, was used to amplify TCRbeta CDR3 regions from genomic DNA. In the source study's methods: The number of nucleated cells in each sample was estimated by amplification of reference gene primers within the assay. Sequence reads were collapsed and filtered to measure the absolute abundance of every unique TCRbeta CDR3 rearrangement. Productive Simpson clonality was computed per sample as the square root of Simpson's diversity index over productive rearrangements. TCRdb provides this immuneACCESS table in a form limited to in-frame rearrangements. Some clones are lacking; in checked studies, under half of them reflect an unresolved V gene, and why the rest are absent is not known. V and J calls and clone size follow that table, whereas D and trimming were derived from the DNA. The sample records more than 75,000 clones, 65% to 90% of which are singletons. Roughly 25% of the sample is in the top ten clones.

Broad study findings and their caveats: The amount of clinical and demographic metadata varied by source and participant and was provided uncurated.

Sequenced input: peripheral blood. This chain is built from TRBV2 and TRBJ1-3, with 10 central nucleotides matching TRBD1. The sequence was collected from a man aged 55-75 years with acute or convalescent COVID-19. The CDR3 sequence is CASSFDRGPGNTIYF. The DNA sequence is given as TGTGCCAGCAGTTTCGACAGGGGGCCTGGAAACACCATATATTTT.